The source of this T cell receptor (beta chain) is a study of cytomegalovirus exposure and HLA in healthy donors. The PCR ran on 60 Vbeta and 13 Jbeta primers. Libraries were prepared by immunoSEQ multiplex PCR; TCRdb keeps only in-frame clonotypes and omits some of them. Here the sample spans 99,000 or so clones, around 72% being singletons. Study-wide points: DRB1 showed the most TCR associations and HLA-C the fewest in a later analysis, as rates varied by HLA locus.

A note on this clone: Its antigen is still unknown.

The specimen sequenced was PBMCs. This receptor was identified in a male donor in good health and CMV-seronegative.

The CDR3 is CASSPGNKGPGYTF. CDR3 bases: TGTGCCAGCTCACCAGGAAATAAGGGGCCTGGCTACACCTTC. The chain carries TRBV18 and TRBJ1-2; tentatively, D is TRBD1 (5 bases). This CDR3 comprises 14 residues. Germline V gene sequence: CDR1 KGHSH, CDR2 LQKENI. The germline V and J ends were trimmed by 2 bases and 7 bases, with 14 bases remaining between them.